The 19 T cell receptor beta chains given below trace back to one sample, sequenced in a study of cytotoxic CD8 clonotypes in ibrutinib-treated CLL. Measured with immunoSEQ multiplex PCR; TCRdb has only the in-frame clones, and not every one. The data hold 110,000 to 150,000 clones, with about 76% observed a single time. The sequencing used PBMCs, collected after 24 months of ibrutinib treatment. The receptors originated from a human donor with chronic lymphocytic leukemia.

The chain links TRBV7-2 to TRBJ2-7, with 9 bases that match TRBD2. V was pared by 0 bases and J by 4 bases, with 10 bases of the junction left unmatched. Germline CDR1 and CDR2: SGHTA and FQGNSA. This CDR3 comprises 17 residues. Here the CDR3 reads CASSLAPPAGGGYEQYF. In DNA form, the CDR3 reads TGTGCCAGCAGCTTAGCGCCCCCAGCGGGAGGTGGGTACGAGCAGTACTTC. The full variable domain, completed using reference TRBV7-2 and TRBJ2-7, is GAGVSQSPSNKVTEKGKDVELRCDPISGHTALYWYRQSLGQGLEFLIYFQGNSAPDKSGLPSDRFSAERTGGSVSTLTIQRTQQEDSAVYLCASSLAPPAGGGYEQYFGPGTRLTVT.

This clone was counted ten times or more. V and J are TRBV18 and TRBJ1-2; D might be TRBD1 (5 bases). The germline V and J ends were trimmed by 2 bases and 13 bases, with 17 bases remaining between them. This CDR3 spans 13 amino acids. Germline values: CDR1 KGHSH, CDR2 LQKENI. The CDR3 coding sequence is TGTGCCAGCTCACCATACCCGGGACGCGGCGGCACCTTC. It specifies CASSPYPGRGGTF.

The chain has TRBV5-4 and TRBJ1-2; no firm D call. V lost 4 bases, J lost 8 bases, and 15 bases lay in between. Germline CDR1 SGHNT, CDR2 YYREEE (reference sequence). This CDR3 comprises 13 residues. The CDR3 is CASSLGREPGYTF. The CDR3 nucleotides read TGTGCCAGCAGCCTCGGGAGGGAGCCCGGCTACACCTTC.

The chain joins TRBV6-1 to TRBJ1-5, with D possibly matching TRBD1 (5 bases). Germline-derived CDR1 and CDR2 are MNHNS and SASEGT. The CDR3 loop spans 15 amino acids. V lost 2 bases and J 2 bases, leaving 10 bases between the germline ends. CDR3 sequence: CASSELGPGNQPQHF. CDR3 bases: TGTGCCAGCAGTGAATTGGGACCCGGCAATCAGCCCCAGCATTTT.

The CDR3 DNA is TGCGCCAGCAGCTTGGTGGCGGGAGGGCCGAATGAGCAGTTCTTC. Amino acids: CASSLVAGGPNEQFF. The rearrangement joins TRBV5-1 to TRBJ2-1; 9 nucleotides agree with TRBD2. Germline V gene lookup returns CDR1 SGHRS and CDR2 YFSETQ. Trimming took 0 bases from V and 7 from J; bases not matched to a gene: 5. This CDR3 contains 15 residues.

The V call is TRBV7-9, the J call TRBJ1-3; D gene unclear. The CDR3 contains 12 residues. Trimming removed 8 bases from V and 0 bases from J, with 5 bases in between. Germline V gene sequence: CDR1 SEHNR, CDR2 FQNEAQ (reference sequence). The CDR3 region is CASGSSGNTIYF. In nucleotides, the CDR3 is TGTGCCAGCGGTAGCTCTGGAAACACCATATATTTT.

The V gene is TRBV19, the J gene TRBJ2-3; 8 nucleotides agree with TRBD1. The CDR3 consists of 17 residues. CDR1 LNHDA and CDR2 SQIVND come from the germline V gene (reference sequence). V trimming: 10 bases; J trimming: 3 bases; junction bases outside the gene matches: 18. CDR3 amino acids: CATSPNPDRGWTDTQYF. The CDR3 DNA reads TGTGCCACCAGTCCAAATCCAGACAGGGGATGGACAGATACGCAGTATTTT.

The V call is TRBV6-6, the J call TRBJ2-2; a possible D gene is TRBD2 (6 bases). This CDR3 has 14 residues. Trimming took 6 bases from V and 4 from J, leaving 12 bases between them. Per the germline V gene, CDR1 is MNHNY and CDR2 is SVGAGI (reference sequence). CDR3 DNA: TGTGCCAGCAGAAGGGACTCCGCCACCGGGGAGCTGTTTTTT. The encoded protein is CASRRDSATGELFF.

The V and J genes are TRBV28 and TRBJ2-7; D perhaps matches TRBD1 (5 bases). Trimming stripped 3 bases from V and 3 bases from J, with 12 bases between. The CDR3 consists of 14 residues. Germline CDR1 is MDHEN and CDR2 is SYDVKM. The CDR3 protein is CASSLTAPSYEQYF. For the CDR3, the DNA is TGTGCCAGCAGTTTGACAGCCCCCAGCTACGAGCAGTACTTC.

In this sample, this clone turned up a few times. The chain combines TRBV6-5 with TRBJ1-3, with 9 bases identical to TRBD1. After removal of 0 bases from V and 4 bases from J, the junction contained 4 bases not matched to a gene. Germline assignment: CDR1 MNHEY and CDR2 SVGAGI. This CDR3 contains 16 residues. CDR3 loop: CASSYSTGGSGNTIYF. CDR3 bases: TGTGCCAGCAGTTACTCGACAGGGGGTTCAGGAAACACCATATATTTT.

This clone appeared a few times. The junction does not match germline at one end; this may be a read error. The rearrangement links TRBV6-6 to TRBJ2-7; weak D call: TRBD1 (6 bases). Germline values: CDR1 MNHNY, CDR2 SVGAGI (reference sequence). The CDR3 length is 12 residues. The CDR3 DNA sequence: TGTGCCAGCAGTTACGGCACAGGGCCCCCGGGCTTC. It yields the protein CASSYGTGPPGF.

This clone has just one count. The rearrangement joins TRBV6-5 to TRBJ1-2; D not resolved. Germline CDR1 reads MNHEY; CDR2 reads SVGAGI. The V and J ends lost 7 bases and 1 base respectively, with 10 bases between them. The CDR3 contains 13 residues. The DNA for the CDR3 is TGTGCCAGCAAAAAGGGAGTTAACTATGGCTACACCTTC. This gives the protein CASKKGVNYGYTF.

This clone was counted between two and nine times. This chain connects TRBV2 to TRBJ2-2; 10 positions match TRBD1. Per the germline V gene, CDR1 is SNHLY and CDR2 is FYNNEI. The CDR3 totals 17 residues. V gave up 7 bases and J gave up 6 bases; unmatched junction bases: 14. The CDR3 DNA reads TGTGCCAGCACGGACCGACCGGGACAGGGGTTTCCCGGGGAGCTGTTTTTT. Translation gives CASTDRPGQGFPGELFF.

The chain uses TRBV7-9 and TRBJ2-7, with D unclear. There are 12 residues in the CDR3. The germline CDR1 and CDR2 sequences are SEHNR and FQNEAQ (reference sequence). V was clipped by 3 bases and J by 7 bases, with 10 bases between them. The CDR3 region has the DNA TGTGCCAGCAGCTTGCCCGCCTGGGAGCAGTACTTC. Translation gives CASSLPAWEQYF.

The chain employs TRBV4-2 and TRBJ2-3, with D hard to call. Germline lookup yields CDR1 LGHNA and CDR2 YNFKEQ. The CDR3 has 15 amino acids. Trimming stripped 1 base from V and 1 base from J, with 9 bases between. The CDR3 sequence: CASSQGQAGTDTQYF. As DNA, the CDR3 is TGTGCCAGCAGCCAAGGGCAGGCTGGCACAGATACGCAGTATTTT.

The chain uses TRBV30 and TRBJ2-7; 12 positions agree with TRBD2. Germline values: CDR1 GTSNPN, CDR2 SVGIG (reference sequence). The ends lost 6 bases at V and 9 bases at J; junction bases unmatched: 12. The CDR3 loop spans 14 amino acids. In nucleotides, the CDR3 is TGTGCCTGTACCCGGACTAGCGGGGCCCACGGGCAGTACTTC. It translates to CACTRTSGAHGQYF.

This chain connects TRBV7-2 to TRBJ2-5; D is perhaps TRBD2 (5 bases). The length of the CDR3 is 13 residues. V shed 11 bases and J shed 3 bases, with 16 bases lying between them. From germline, CDR1 is SGHTA and CDR2 FQGNSA. The CDR3 sequence is CASGRVREETQYF. CDR3 bases: TGTGCCTCTGGGCGGGTACGGGAAGAGACCCAGTACTTC. The complete variable domain, with remaining parts taken from reference TRBV7-2 and TRBJ2-5, reads GAGVSQSPSNKVTEKGKDVELRCDPISGHTALYWYRQSLGQGLEFLIYFQGNSAPDKSGLPSDRFSAERTGGSVSTLTIQRTQQEDSAVYLCASGRVREETQYFGPGTRLLVL.

The chain carries TRBV4-3 and TRBJ1-3; D call uncertain. CDR3 length: 16 amino acids. The germline V gene has CDR1 LGHNA and CDR2 YSLEER. Between the trimmed V and J ends, which lost 6 bases and 0 bases, there was a span of 15 bases. Here the CDR3 DNA reads TGCGCCAGCAGTCGTACCTTGCAGAGCTCTGGAAACACCATATATTTT. This encodes CASSRTLQSSGNTIYF.

This chain uses TRBV6-5 with TRBJ2-2; D may be TRBD2 (6 bases). Trimming removed 10 bases at V and 3 bases at J, with 15 bases between. The CDR3 has 14 residues. The germline gives CDR1 MNHEY, CDR2 SVGAGI. As DNA, the CDR3 is TGTGCCATCAATCCCGGGGAGGACACCGGGGAGCTGTTTTTT. Protein: CAINPGEDTGELFF.